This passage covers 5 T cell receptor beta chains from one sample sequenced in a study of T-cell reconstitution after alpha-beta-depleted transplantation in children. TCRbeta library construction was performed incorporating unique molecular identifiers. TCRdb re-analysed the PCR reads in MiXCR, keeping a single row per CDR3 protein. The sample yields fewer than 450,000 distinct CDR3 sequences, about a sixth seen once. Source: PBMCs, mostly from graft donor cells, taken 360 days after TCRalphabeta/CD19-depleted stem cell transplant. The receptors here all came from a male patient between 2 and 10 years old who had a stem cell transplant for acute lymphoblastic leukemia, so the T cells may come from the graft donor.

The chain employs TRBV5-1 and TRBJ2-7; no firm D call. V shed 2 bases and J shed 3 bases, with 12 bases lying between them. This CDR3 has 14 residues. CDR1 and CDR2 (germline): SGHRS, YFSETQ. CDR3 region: CASSFAPPSYEQYF. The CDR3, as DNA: TGCGCCAGCAGCTTCGCCCCTCCTAGCTACGAGCAGTACTTC.

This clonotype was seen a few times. The CDR3 protein is CASSQLGQGAGNTF. The CDR3 DNA reads TGTGCCAGCAGCCAATTAGGTCAGGGGGCCGGAAACACCTTC. The gene calls are TRBV3-1 and TRBJ1-2, with 8 bases identical to TRBD1. The germline gives CDR1 LGHDT, CDR2 YNNKEL (reference sequence). Trimming removed 2 bases from V and 12 bases from J; junction bases left unmatched: 11. The CDR3 sequence is 14 residues long. The whole variable domain, filled in from reference TRBV3-1 and TRBJ1-2, reads DTAVSQTPKYLVTQMGNDKSIKCEQNLGHDTMYWYKQDSKKFLKIMFSYNNKELIINETVPNRFSPKSPDKAHLNLHINSLELGDSAVYFCASSQLGQGAGNTFGSGTRLTVV.

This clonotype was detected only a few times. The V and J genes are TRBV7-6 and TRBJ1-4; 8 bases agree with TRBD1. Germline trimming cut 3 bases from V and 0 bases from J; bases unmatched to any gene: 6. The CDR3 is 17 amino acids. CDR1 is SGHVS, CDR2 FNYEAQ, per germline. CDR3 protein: CASSLFTGGATNEKLFF. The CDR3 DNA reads TGTGCCAGCAGCTTGTTCACAGGGGGTGCAACTAATGAAAAACTGTTTTTT.

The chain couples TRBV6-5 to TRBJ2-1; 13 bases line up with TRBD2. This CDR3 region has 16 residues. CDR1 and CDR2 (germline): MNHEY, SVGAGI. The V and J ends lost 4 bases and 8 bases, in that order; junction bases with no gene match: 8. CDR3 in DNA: TGTGCCAGCAGTTGGGGCGGACTAGCGGGAGCATATGAGCAGTTCTTC. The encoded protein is CASSWGGLAGAYEQFF.

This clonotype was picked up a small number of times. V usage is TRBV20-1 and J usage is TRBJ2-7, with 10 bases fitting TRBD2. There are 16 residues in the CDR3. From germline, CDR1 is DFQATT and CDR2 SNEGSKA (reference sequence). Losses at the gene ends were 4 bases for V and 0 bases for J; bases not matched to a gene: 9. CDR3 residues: CSAIGLAESSSYEQYF. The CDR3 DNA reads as TGCAGTGCTATCGGACTAGCGGAATCAAGCTCCTACGAGCAGTACTTC.